Here is one T cell receptor (beta chain) with its context. Its specificity is not known. Documented time point: newly diagnosed GD, antithyroid drugs for less than 3 months. RNA from PBMCs was the source of the TCR library. Roughly 10 milliliters of peripheral blood were drawn into EDTA tubes. The data stem from a study of regulatory T cells in long-lasting Graves disease. Study results and caveats: Limited sample numbers may have lowered accuracy. Newly diagnosed disease favored TRBV20-1 and TRBJ2-1 over persistent disease.

Researchers made TCR beta libraries by using iRepertoire HTBI primers and running Arm-PCR on CDR3 regions. TCRdb ran MiXCR on the multiplex PCR reads and lists one entry per CDR3 protein. The sample holds approximately 440,000 distinct CDR3 sequences, around 15% seen once. V dropped 2 bases and J dropped 3 bases, with 3 bases sitting between them. This CDR3 region has 12 residues. The same sample was also studied in work on T cells in Graves' hyperthyroidism and ophthalmopathy. That source adds: RT-PCR in the first round (using the HTBI primer set) targeted the TCR CDR3.

This receptor was taken from a man aged 35 to 55 with Graves disease. The sample in question was peripheral blood mononuclear cells (PBMCs), obtained at new diagnosis, from a patient treated with antithyroid drugs. The J gene is TRBJ2-3, the V gene TRBV12-3 or TRBV12-4; D call uncertain. CDR3 sequence: CASSLKTDTQYF. As DNA, the CDR3 is TGTGCCAGCAGTTTAAAAACAGATACGCAGTATTTT.